This T cell receptor (beta chain) was documented in a study of T cells after yellow fever vaccination. The trim removed 0 bases at V and 2 bases at J, leaving 7 bases unmatched. Germline values: CDR1 DFQATT, CDR2 SNEGSKA (reference sequence). The CDR3 runs 16 residues. A single record per CDR3 protein comes from TCRdb applying MiXCR to the 5' RACE reads. The table records tens of thousands of distinct CDR3 sequences, 6% to 7.5% of them present only once. This clonotype has a count of ten or more. This sequence joins TRBV20-1 and TRBJ2-1; 7 nucleotides line up with TRBD2. The clonotype comes from a man aged 25 to 40 who received the YFV17D yellow fever vaccine. The sample was CD8+ T cells sorted from PBMCs, taken 15 days after the yellow fever booster vaccination. CDR3 coding DNA: TGCAGTGCTAGAGATGATGACGGGGGGACCTACAATGAGCAGTTCTTC. As protein: CSARDDDGGTYNEQFF.